Listed below are T cell receptor beta chains from one sample, sequenced in a study of PD-1 blockade in mismatch repair-deficient tumors. Clones were sequenced by immunoSEQ multiplex PCR, and TCRdb holds only the in-frame ones, with some missing. The sample carries about 68,000 clones, approximately 80% recorded once. The source material was peripheral blood, sampled 2 weeks after starting pembrolizumab. These receptors all stem from an adult with mismatch repair-deficient cancer. CDR3s include the opening cysteine and the closing phenylalanine or tryptophan. The order of the fields is CDR3 length, J gene, V gene, D gene, clone size, CDR3 protein, CDR3 DNA. D genes are given only for firm matches. Expanded clones are given a class, and other clones once, few, many or no size at all.

length: 16; J: TRBJ2-2; V: TRBV4-3; D: -; size: many; CDR3: CASSQGPGTVTGELFF; DNA: TGCGCCAGCAGCCAAGGCCCGGGGACGGTCACCGGGGAGCTGTTTTTT
length: 13; J: TRBJ1-5; V: TRBV30; D: -; size: -; CDR3: CAWSGQGNQPQHF; DNA: TGTGCCTGGAGTGGCCAGGGGAATCAGCCCCAGCATTTT
length: 17; J: TRBJ2-3; V: TRBV7-8; D: -; size: -; CDR3: CASSLARGLPSTDTQYF; DNA: TGTGCCAGCAGCTTAGCCAGGGGCTTACCTAGCACAGATACGCAGTATTTT
length: 14; J: TRBJ2-2; V: TRBV9; D: -; size: -; CDR3: CASSPRQATGELFF; DNA: TGTGCCAGCAGCCCCCGGCAGGCCACCGGGGAGCTGTTTTTT
length: 14; J: TRBJ2-5; V: TRBV29-1; D: TRBD2; size: -; CDR3: CSVGGLAGQETQYF; DNA: TGCAGCGTTGGGGGACTAGCGGGTCAAGAGACCCAGTACTTC
length: 16; J: TRBJ2-7; V: TRBV6-1; D: TRBD2; size: -; CDR3: CASSEDGSGGFGEQYF; DNA: TGTGCCAGCAGTGAAGATGGTAGCGGGGGCTTCGGGGAGCAGTACTTC
length: 12; J: TRBJ1-5; V: TRBV29-1; D: TRBD1; size: -; CDR3: CSVSQGNQPQHF; DNA: TGCAGCGTATCACAGGGGAATCAGCCCCAGCATTTT
length: 15; J: TRBJ1-4; V: TRBV2; D: TRBD1; size: -; CDR3: CASRKTGTDNEKLFF; DNA: TGTGCCAGCAGGAAAACAGGGACAGATAATGAAAAACTGTTTTTT
length: 14; J: TRBJ2-7; V: TRBV7-3; D: TRBD1; size: -; CDR3: CASSPGQGDYEQYF; DNA: TGTGCCAGCAGCCCGGGACAGGGGGACTACGAGCAGTACTTC
length: 14; J: TRBJ1-3; V: TRBV5-1; D: -; size: few; CDR3: CASSFGASGNTIYF; DNA: TGCGCCAGCAGCTTCGGGGCCTCTGGAAACACCATATATTTT
length: 15; J: TRBJ2-1; V: TRBV11-3; D: -; size: -; CDR3: CASSIGEDYFDEQFF; DNA: TGTGCCAGCAGCATAGGAGAGGACTATTTTGATGAGCAGTTCTTC
length: 14; J: TRBJ2-4; V: TRBV19; D: TRBD1; size: -; CDR3: CASSTTGQGNIQYF; DNA: TGTGCCAGTAGTACGACGGGACAGGGAAACATTCAGTACTTC
length: 14; J: TRBJ2-5; V: TRBV9; D: -; size: -; CDR3: CASSAGLGRETQYF; DNA: TGTGCCAGCAGCGCGGGCCTTGGGAGGGAGACCCAGTACTTC
length: 13; J: TRBJ1-2; V: TRBV6-1; D: -; size: -; CDR3: CASSEIPAGGYTF; DNA: TGTGCCAGCAGTGAAATCCCCGCGGGGGGCTACACCTTC
length: 16; J: TRBJ2-1; V: TRBV7-3; D: TRBD2; size: -; CDR3: CASSPIAGSSYNEQFF; DNA: TGTGCCAGCAGCCCAATAGCGGGAAGCTCCTACAATGAGCAGTTCTTC
length: 18; J: TRBJ2-1; V: TRBV6-1; D: TRBD2; size: -; CDR3: CASSGAVWREGSYNEQFF; DNA: TGTGCCAGCAGTGGGGCGGTTTGGCGGGAGGGTTCCTACAATGAGCAGTTCTTC
length: 16; J: TRBJ2-3; V: TRBV5-5; D: TRBD2; size: -; CDR3: CASSTGLAGITDTQYF; DNA: TGTGCCAGCAGCACGGGACTAGCGGGGATCACAGATACGCAGTATTTT
length: 13; J: TRBJ1-2; V: TRBV2; D: TRBD1; size: -; CDR3: CASSEDREWGYTF; DNA: TGTGCCAGCAGTGAGGACAGGGAGTGGGGCTACACCTTC
length: 14; J: TRBJ2-5; V: TRBV2; D: TRBD1; size: -; CDR3: CASSTGGGSETQYF; DNA: TGTGCCAGCAGCACAGGGGGTGGCTCAGAGACCCAGTACTTC
length: 14; J: TRBJ2-7; V: TRBV7-6; D: -; size: -; CDR3: CASSLQPQGREQYF; DNA: TGTGCCAGCAGCTTACAACCACAGGGCCGCGAGCAGTACTTC
length: 12; J: TRBJ2-7; V: TRBV25-1; D: -; size: -; CDR3: CASSLDSYEQYF; DNA: TGTGCCAGCAGTTTGGACAGCTACGAGCAGTACTTC
length: 14; J: TRBJ2-1; V: TRBV30; D: TRBD2; size: -; CDR3: CAWSILALGGEQFF; DNA: TGTGCCTGGAGTATACTAGCGCTCGGAGGTGAGCAGTTCTTC
length: 15; J: TRBJ2-7; V: TRBV4-1; D: TRBD2; size: once; CDR3: CASSHPTSGNHEQYF; DNA: TGCGCCAGCAGCCATCCAACTAGCGGGAACCACGAGCAGTACTTC